One and the same sample provided the 4 T cell receptor beta chains below, sequenced in a study of T cell responses to AZD1222 COVID-19 vaccine. Only in-frame clones appear in the TCRdb table, and some are missing; sequencing was by immunoSEQ multiplex PCR. The sample yields approximately 89,000 clones, about nine tenths seen once. The sequenced sample was peripheral blood, obtained 28 days after the second AZD1222 dose. These receptors originate from an adult who received the AZD1222 COVID-19 vaccine.

The rearrangement uses TRBV19 and TRBJ2-6; the D is unclear. Germline-derived CDR1 and CDR2 are LNHDA and SQIVND (reference sequence). Between the trimmed V and J ends, which lost 2 bases and 4 bases, there was a span of 9 bases. CDR3 size: 15 residues. The CDR3: CASSINSAGANVLTF. CDR3 DNA: TGTGCCAGTAGTATAAATTCGGCCGGGGCCAACGTCCTGACTTTC.

V is TRBV28 and J is TRBJ1-3, with D possibly TRBD1 on 5 matching bases. Germline V gives CDR1 MDHEN, CDR2 SYDVKM. The CDR3 is made up of 15 amino acids. V lost 8 bases and J lost 3, with 17 bases in between. Here the CDR3 DNA reads TGTGCCAGCTCCCTCGTGAGGGGAGGTGGAAACACCATATATTTT. Protein: CASSLVRGGGNTIYF.

The rearrangement links TRBV5-1 to TRBJ1-1, with 8 bases aligning to TRBD1. CDR1 and CDR2 (germline): SGHRS, YFSETQ. The junction had 4 bases not matched to a gene; V was cut back by 2 bases and J by 1 base. The CDR3 totals 15 residues. CDR3 coding DNA: TGCGCCAGCAGCTTCGGGACAGGCACGAACACTGAAGCTTTCTTT. Translating it yields CASSFGTGTNTEAFF. The variable domain in full, with the rest retrieved from reference TRBV5-1 and TRBJ1-1, is KAGVTQTPRYLIKTRGQQVTLSCSPISGHRSVSWYQQTPGQGLQFLFEYFSETQRNKGNFPGRFSGRQFSNSRSEMNVSTLELGDSALYLCASSFGTGTNTEAFFGQGTRLTVV.

The rearrangement uses TRBV5-1 and TRBJ2-3; 8 nucleotides align to TRBD2. CDR3 length equals 15 residues. Per the germline V gene, CDR1 is SGHRS and CDR2 is YFSETQ. V lost 0 bases, J lost 5 bases, and 5 bases stayed unmatched. The CDR3 DNA is TGCGCCAGCAGCTTGGCGGGAGCGGGGGTAGATACGCAGTATTTT. It specifies CASSLAGAGVDTQYF. Full variable domain (rest looked up from reference TRBV5-1 and TRBJ2-3): KAGVTQTPRYLIKTRGQQVTLSCSPISGHRSVSWYQQTPGQGLQFLFEYFSETQRNKGNFPGRFSGRQFSNSRSEMNVSTLELGDSALYLCASSLAGAGVDTQYFGPGTRLTVL.